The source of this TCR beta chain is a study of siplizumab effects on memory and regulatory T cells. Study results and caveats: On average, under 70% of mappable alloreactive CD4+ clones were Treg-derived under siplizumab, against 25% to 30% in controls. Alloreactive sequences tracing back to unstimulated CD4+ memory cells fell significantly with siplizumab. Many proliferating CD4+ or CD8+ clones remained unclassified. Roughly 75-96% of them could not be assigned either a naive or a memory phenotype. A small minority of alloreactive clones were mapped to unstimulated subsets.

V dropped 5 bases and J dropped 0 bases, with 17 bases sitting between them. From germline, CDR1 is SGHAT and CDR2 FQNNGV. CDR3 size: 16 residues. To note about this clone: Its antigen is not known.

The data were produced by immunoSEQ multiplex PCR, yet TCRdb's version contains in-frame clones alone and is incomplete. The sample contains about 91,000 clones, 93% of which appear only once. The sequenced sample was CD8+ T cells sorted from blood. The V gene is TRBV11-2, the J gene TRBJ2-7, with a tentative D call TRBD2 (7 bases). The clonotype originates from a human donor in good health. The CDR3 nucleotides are TGTGCCAGCAGCGCATATGGGGGGGGCGCCTCCTACGAGCAGTACTTC. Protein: CASSAYGGGASYEQYF.